The clone carrying this T cell receptor (beta chain) registers medium-sized by frequency. Its antigen is unidentified. The data belong to a study of CD8 T cells in cerebrospinal fluid in Alzheimer's disease. Study results and limitations: EBV-specific TCRs in cerebrospinal fluid reportedly do not establish a causal EBV–Alzheimer's link.

No participant had an acute infectious disease, and all were physically fit. Live CSF cells were sorted with a live/dead marker for droplet-based sequencing. TCRdb reprocessed the 10x single-cell sequencing reads, with one entry per CDR3 protein and no DNA. This sample's table reports over a thousand distinct CDR3 sequences. This sequence was found in a human donor in good health. The sequenced sample consisted of cerebrospinal fluid.

The CDR3 region is CASSKQGGDTQYF. The V gene is TRBV6-2 or TRBV6-3, the J gene TRBJ2-3; TCRdb reports TRBD1, a call that lacks DNA to check it against. The CDR3 is 13 amino acids. Germline values: CDR1 MNHEY, CDR2 SVGEGT.